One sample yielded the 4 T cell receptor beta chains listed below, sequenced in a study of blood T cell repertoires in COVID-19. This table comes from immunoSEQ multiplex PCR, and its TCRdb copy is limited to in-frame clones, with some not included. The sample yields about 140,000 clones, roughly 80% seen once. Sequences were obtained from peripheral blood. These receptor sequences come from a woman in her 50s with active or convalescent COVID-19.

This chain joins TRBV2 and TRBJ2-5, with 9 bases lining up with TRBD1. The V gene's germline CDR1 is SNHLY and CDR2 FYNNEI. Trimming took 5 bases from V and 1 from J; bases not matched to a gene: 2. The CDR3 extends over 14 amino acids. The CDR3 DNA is TGTGCCAGCAGTCGGGACAGGGTCCAAGAGACCCAGTACTTC. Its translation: CASSRDRVQETQYF.

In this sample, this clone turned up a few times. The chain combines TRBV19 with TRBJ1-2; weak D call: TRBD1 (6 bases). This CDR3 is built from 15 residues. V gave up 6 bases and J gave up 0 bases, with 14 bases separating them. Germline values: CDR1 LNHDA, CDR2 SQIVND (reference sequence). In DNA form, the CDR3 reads TGTGCCAGTAGATCGGACAGCACCACTAACTATGGCTACACCTTC. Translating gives CASRSDSTTNYGYTF.

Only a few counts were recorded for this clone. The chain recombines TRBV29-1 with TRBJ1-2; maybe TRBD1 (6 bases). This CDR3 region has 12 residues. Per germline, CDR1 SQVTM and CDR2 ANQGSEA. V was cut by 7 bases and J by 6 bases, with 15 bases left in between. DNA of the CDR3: TGCAGCGACGACAGGCCCCCTAATGGCTACACCTTC. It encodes CSDDRPPNGYTF.

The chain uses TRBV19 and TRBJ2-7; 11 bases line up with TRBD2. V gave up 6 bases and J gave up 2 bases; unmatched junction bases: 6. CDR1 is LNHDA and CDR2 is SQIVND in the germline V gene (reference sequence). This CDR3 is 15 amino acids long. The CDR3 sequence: CASSPGLAATYEQYF. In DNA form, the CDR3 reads TGTGCCAGTAGCCCGGGACTAGCGGCTACCTACGAGCAGTACTTC.